This section outlines one T cell receptor beta chain sequence together with its context. The antigen is not known. No DNA is shown, since the ends of the CDR3 on it are uncertain; the CDR3 is the one TCRdb lists. This entry is derived from a study of T cells in Graves' hyperthyroidism and ophthalmopathy. Study-wide results and limits: Before onset, by a median of around six months, the model predicted ophthalmopathy. Clonotypes that were expanded in thyroid above 0.001 mostly appeared in blood too.

The CDR3 has 8 residues if both end residues are counted. Per germline, CDR1 SQVTM and CDR2 ANQGSEA. Each diagnosis drew on symptoms, thyroxine, TRAb, thyroid ultrasound and orbital computed tomography findings. There were TCR beta CDR3 regions amplified from RNA transcripts. HTBI primers were the set used in a first-round RT-PCR of the TCR CDR3. TCRdb re-called the multiplex PCR reads with MiXCR, one entry per CDR3 protein. The sample yields approximately 490,000 distinct CDR3 sequences, 22% seen once. The receptor was derived from a woman aged 70-85 years with Graves' ophthalmopathy. Specimen: blood. The chain uses TRBV29-1 and TRBJ2-5; the table's D call, TRBD1, was not checked against the DNA. The CDR3 is CSVAPGSF.